These 27 T cell receptor beta chains came from one sample sequenced in a study of shared clonotypes between healthy human individuals. Some clones are missing from TCRdb's copy, which holds only in-frame ones; the method was immunoSEQ multiplex PCR. The data contain around 2.1 million clones, nearly 97% of them seen just once; the ten biggest clones take up roughly 0.13%. Sequenced input: naive CD4+ T cells sorted from blood. Noted subset: CD45RA+ positively selected. The receptors derive from a young man in good health.

This clone appeared a single time. The gene calls are TRBV4-2 and TRBJ2-4; TRBD2 is a possible D gene (6 bases). The V gene lost 5 bases and the J gene lost 0 bases, with 8 bases spanning the gap. Looked up from germline, CDR1 is LGHNA and CDR2 is YNFKEQ. The CDR3 has 14 amino acids. CDR3 loop: CASSNGGAKNIQYF. As DNA, the CDR3 is TGTGCCAGCAGCAACGGGGGAGCCAAAAACATTCAGTACTTC.

J is TRBJ1-5 and V is TRBV6-6, with D tentatively TRBD1 (5 bases). V was shortened by 2 bases and J by 5 bases, with 7 bases between the two germline ends. This CDR3 comprises 13 residues. The germline gives CDR1 MNHNY, CDR2 SVGAGI (reference sequence). CDR3 region: CASSYLQDQPQHF. The DNA of the CDR3 is TGTGCCAGCAGTTACCTACAGGATCAGCCCCAGCATTTT.

V gene TRBV11-2 combines with J gene TRBJ2-1; 12 bases are shared with TRBD2. Germline-derived CDR1 and CDR2 are SGHAT and FQNNGV. The CDR3 is 18 amino acids. J was trimmed by 6 bases and V by 5 bases; bases with no gene match: 14. CDR3 DNA: TGTGCCAGCAGCCCCTTCAAAGCTAGCGGGGGGGCACGCAATGAGCAGTTCTTC. This encodes CASSPFKASGGARNEQFF.

The rearrangement links TRBV30 to TRBJ2-7; D is perhaps TRBD2 (6 bases). This CDR3 contains 14 residues. Germline CDR1 and CDR2: GTSNPN and SVGIG (reference sequence). V was clipped by 2 bases and J by 12 bases, with 23 bases between them. CDR3 nucleotides: TGTGCCTGGAGTACCCACGGTGAGGAGGGTCGGCGGTACTTC. Translating it yields CAWSTHGEEGRRYF.

This chain uses TRBV28 with TRBJ1-5, with a weak D call TRBD1 (6 bases). The V end lost 7 bases, the J end lost 4 bases, and 8 bases lay between the germline ends. The V gene's germline CDR1 is MDHEN and CDR2 SYDVKM. The CDR3 sequence is 12 residues long. The CDR3 spells CASTGDNQPQHF. The CDR3 nucleotides are TGTGCCAGCACAGGGGATAATCAGCCCCAGCATTTT.

The chain carries TRBV13 and TRBJ2-3; no reliable D call. V was trimmed by 4 bases and J by 0 bases, leaving 26 bases between them. From germline, CDR1 is PRHDT and CDR2 FYEKMQ (reference sequence). CDR3 size: 20 residues. DNA for the CDR3: TGTGCCAGCAGCTCCCTAGGGTCCTGGACCACATCTCCTAGCACAGATACGCAGTATTTT. Translating it yields CASSSLGSWTTSPSTDTQYF.

The chain uses TRBV5-1 and TRBJ2-3; 8 bases match TRBD2. V dropped 0 bases and J dropped 2; count of bases not matched to a gene: 5. Germline-derived CDR1 and CDR2 are SGHRS and YFSETQ. The CDR3 runs to 16 residues. CDR3 sequence: CASSLDPSGPTDTQYF. CDR3 nucleotide sequence: TGCGCCAGCAGCTTGGATCCTAGCGGGCCCACAGATACGCAGTATTTT. Full variable domain (missing parts from reference TRBV5-1 and TRBJ2-3): KAGVTQTPRYLIKTRGQQVTLSCSPISGHRSVSWYQQTPGQGLQFLFEYFSETQRNKGNFPGRFSGRQFSNSRSEMNVSTLELGDSALYLCASSLDPSGPTDTQYFGPGTRLTVL.

The rearrangement links TRBV30 to TRBJ1-1, with D maybe TRBD1 (6 bases). Trimming took off 0 bases at V and 5 bases at J, with 10 bases between the two ends. CDR3 size: 13 residues. Germline CDR1 GTSNPN, CDR2 SVGIG (reference sequence). CDR3 DNA: TGTGCCTGGAGTGTATACAGGGCGACTGAAGCTTTCTTT. Its protein is CAWSVYRATEAFF.

The chain carries TRBV7-9 and TRBJ1-1; D remains ambiguous. Germline CDR1 is SEHNR and CDR2 is FQNEAQ (reference sequence). The CDR3 loop spans 13 amino acids. Trimming left V 1 base short and J 1 base short, with 4 bases between. Here the CDR3 DNA reads TGTGCCAGCAGCTTAGTTTGGAACACTGAAGCTTTCTTT. This encodes CASSLVWNTEAFF. Full variable domain (missing parts from reference TRBV7-9 and TRBJ1-1): DTGVSQNPRHKITKRGQNVTFRCDPISEHNRLYWYRQTLGQGPEFLTYFQNEAQLEKSRLLSDRFSAERPKGSFSTLEIQRTEQGDSAMYLCASSLVWNTEAFFGQGTRLTVV.

This clone was counted a single time. The chain has TRBV5-1 and TRBJ2-5; a weak D match, TRBD1 (6 bases). Germline loops: CDR1 SGHRS, CDR2 YFSETQ. The CDR3 consists of 14 residues. Trimming removed 4 bases at V and 2 bases at J, with 12 bases between. CDR3 loop: CASSPRTAQETQYF. The CDR3 nucleotides read TGCGCCAGCAGCCCTAGGACAGCGCAAGAGACCCAGTACTTC. Combining the CDR3 with reference TRBV5-1 and TRBJ2-5 gives the whole variable domain KAGVTQTPRYLIKTRGQQVTLSCSPISGHRSVSWYQQTPGQGLQFLFEYFSETQRNKGNFPGRFSGRQFSNSRSEMNVSTLELGDSALYLCASSPRTAQETQYFGPGTRLLVL.

This chain connects TRBV2 to TRBJ2-5; TRBD1 matches at 10 bases. The CDR3 spans 14 residues. Germline CDR1 SNHLY, CDR2 FYNNEI. The trim removed 8 bases at V and 4 bases at J, leaving 7 bases unmatched. In nucleotides, the CDR3 is TGTGCCAGCCAGACAGGGGGCGGGGGAGAGACCCAGTACTTC. Its translation is CASQTGGGGETQYF.

The chain links TRBV5-6 to TRBJ2-4; 8 positions agree with TRBD1. Trimming cost V 6 bases and J 6 bases; bases outside gene matches: 14. Germline CDR1 and CDR2: SGHDT and YYEEEE. The length of the CDR3 is 16 residues. CDR3 loop: CASTELGTGRTNIQYF. As DNA, the CDR3 is TGTGCCAGCACCGAGTTGGGGACAGGCCGCACAAACATTCAGTACTTC.

The chain combines TRBV6-5 with TRBJ1-2; 8 bases are shared with TRBD1. Germline CDR1 MNHEY, CDR2 SVGAGI. V dropped 0 bases and J dropped 7; count of bases not matched to a gene: 10. The CDR3 covers 16 residues. The CDR3 loop is CASSYSQGQGRGGYTF. The CDR3 nucleotides read TGTGCCAGCAGTTACTCCCAAGGACAGGGAAGGGGTGGCTACACCTTC.

V gene TRBV9 combines with J gene TRBJ2-2; TRBD1 agrees at 9 bases. This CDR3 contains 18 residues. J gave up 6 bases and V 3 bases, and 15 bases lay outside the gene matches. Germline assignment: CDR1 SGDLS and CDR2 YYNGEE. CDR3 loop: CASSARTGGALLAGELFF. The CDR3 DNA reads as TGTGCCAGCAGCGCGAGAACAGGGGGCGCTTTGTTAGCCGGGGAGCTGTTTTTT. Full variable domain (outside the CDR3, taken from reference TRBV9 and TRBJ2-2): DSGVTQTPKHLITATGQRVTLRCSPRSGDLSVYWYQQSLDQGLQFLIQYYNGEERAKGNILERFSAQQFPDLHSELNLSSLELGDSALYFCASSARTGGALLAGELFFGEGSRLTVL.

This chain uses TRBV5-1 with TRBJ2-2; D not certain. V was shortened by 0 bases and J by 2 bases, with 17 bases between the two germline ends. CDR3 length: 18 residues. CDR1 and CDR2 (germline): SGHRS, YFSETQ. CDR3 nucleotides: TGCGCCAGCAGCTTGGGGTCAGCGTTGGATTTAAACACCGGGGAGCTGTTTTTT. It specifies CASSLGSALDLNTGELFF.

As for this clone: The identical CDR3 is also encoded by other nucleotide sequences in the sample. This rearrangement joins TRBV7-2 to TRBJ2-2; D gene unclear. From germline, CDR1 is SGHTA and CDR2 FQGNSA. CDR3 length equals 13 residues. V dropped 4 bases and J dropped 0 bases, with 3 bases sitting between them. CDR3 sequence: CASSSPNTGELFF. The CDR3 nucleotides are TGTGCCAGCAGCTCCCCGAACACCGGGGAGCTGTTTTTT. Drawing the rest from reference TRBV7-2 and TRBJ2-2, the complete variable domain is GAGVSQSPSNKVTEKGKDVELRCDPISGHTALYWYRQSLGQGLEFLIYFQGNSAPDKSGLPSDRFSAERTGGSVSTLTIQRTQQEDSAVYLCASSSPNTGELFFGEGSRLTVL.

V usage is TRBV18 and J usage is TRBJ2-4; D unresolved. CDR3 length: 14 residues. V shed 3 bases and J shed 4 bases, with 10 bases lying between them. The germline CDR1 and CDR2 sequences are KGHSH and LQKENI. Here the CDR3 reads CASSPYMEKNIQYF. CDR3 in DNA: TGTGCCAGCTCACCCTATATGGAGAAAAACATTCAGTACTTC.

This rearrangement joins TRBV7-9 to TRBJ2-1, with D unclear. CDR3 size: 11 residues. Germline assignment: CDR1 SEHNR and CDR2 FQNEAQ (reference sequence). Trimming cost V 2 bases and J 9 bases, with 5 bases left between them. CDR3 nucleotides: TGTGCCAGCAGCTTAAAGAGTGAGCAGTTCTTC. Its protein is CASSLKSEQFF.

The chain couples TRBV2 to TRBJ2-5; D gene unclear. V was trimmed by 4 bases and J by 5 bases, leaving 8 bases between them. CDR3 length: 12 residues. Per the germline V gene, CDR1 is SNHLY and CDR2 is FYNNEI. The CDR3 sequence is CASSVGLETQYF. The CDR3 bases are TGTGCCAGCAGTGTAGGGTTGGAGACCCAGTACTTC.

This clone has a single count. The rearrangement joins TRBV6-5 to TRBJ2-7; TRBD1 is a possible D gene (5 bases). The germline CDR1 and CDR2 sequences are MNHEY and SVGAGI. The V end lost 4 bases, the J end lost 6 bases, and 13 bases lay between the germline ends. This CDR3 contains 13 residues. The CDR3 region is CASSWGRVGEQYF. Here the CDR3 DNA reads TGTGCCAGCAGTTGGGGCAGGGTGGGCGAGCAGTACTTC.

The J gene is TRBJ2-7, the V gene TRBV28; D is uncertain. The CDR3 totals 14 residues. V was pared by 2 bases and J by 4 bases, with 12 bases between. Germline CDR1 MDHEN, CDR2 SYDVKM. In DNA, the CDR3 is TGTGCCAGCAGTTTAAAACCGGAATTTTACGAGCAGTACTTC. Encoded protein: CASSLKPEFYEQYF.

V gene TRBV5-4 combines with J gene TRBJ2-7, with TRBD1 as a possible D gene (6 bases). This CDR3 has 15 amino acids. Germline CDR1 SGHNT, CDR2 YYREEE (reference sequence). V lost 2 bases, J lost 1 base, and 13 bases lay in between. This chain's CDR3 is CASSFPGTLSYEQYF. DNA of the CDR3: TGTGCCAGCAGCTTCCCCGGGACACTTTCCTACGAGCAGTACTTC.

V usage is TRBV29-1 and J usage is TRBJ2-5, with a tentative D call TRBD2 (7 bases). Trimming left V 6 bases short and J 4 bases short, with 15 bases between. CDR3 size: 13 residues. Germline lookup yields CDR1 SQVTM and CDR2 ANQGSEA. CDR3 sequence reads: CSVTGGAGETQYF. CDR3 bases: TGCAGCGTCACGGGGGGCGCCGGAGAGACCCAGTACTTC.

The chain links TRBV19 to TRBJ2-1, with D possibly being TRBD2 (6 bases). The CDR3 length is 18 residues. Per germline, CDR1 LNHDA and CDR2 SQIVND (reference sequence). The V and J ends lost 3 bases and 7 bases respectively, with 25 bases between them. CDR3 amino acids: CASSITLLYRLGGNEQFF. DNA of the CDR3: TGTGCCAGTAGTATTACACTCCTGTATAGACTAGGTGGGAATGAGCAGTTCTTC.

CDR3 DNA: TGTGCCATTAGGACCTCCGTCGGGGCTTCCTACGAGCAGTACTTC. Translating it yields CAIRTSVGASYEQYF. The chain links TRBV10-3 to TRBJ2-7, with D perhaps assigned TRBD1 or TRBD2 (5 bases each). This CDR3 is built from 15 residues. The germline V and J ends were trimmed by 9 bases and 1 base, with 19 bases remaining between them. The germline CDR1 and CDR2 sequences are ENHRY and SYGVKD.

The chain is built from TRBV2 and TRBJ1-1; 7 positions agree with TRBD1. The CDR3 spans 12 residues. Per germline, CDR1 SNHLY and CDR2 FYNNEI. Trimming cost V 7 bases and J 7 bases; bases outside gene matches: 6. Written as DNA, the CDR3 is TGTGCCAGCAAGACAGGGCATGATGAAGCTTTCTTT. Its translation: CASKTGHDEAFF. Drawing the rest from reference TRBV2 and TRBJ1-1, the complete variable domain is EPEVTQTPSHQVTQMGQEVILRCVPISNHLYFYWYRQILGQKVEFLVSFYNNEISEKSEIFDDQFSVERPDGSNFTLKIRSTKLEDSAMYFCASKTGHDEAFFGQGTRLTVV.

The CDR3 sequence is CASSLANLNTEAFF. The DNA for the CDR3 is TGTGCCAGCAGCTTAGCCAATCTGAACACTGAAGCTTTCTTT. The J gene is TRBJ1-1, the V gene TRBV11-2; D call uncertain. This CDR3 has 14 amino acids. Trimming removed 1 base at V and 0 bases at J, with 6 bases between. Looked up from germline, CDR1 is SGHAT and CDR2 is FQNNGV.